This is a list of T cell receptor beta chains from one sample in a study of blood T cell repertoires in COVID-19. Profiling relied on immunoSEQ multiplex PCR, and the TCRdb table lists in-frame clones only, not all of them. The table includes more than 250,000 clones, about 89% detected once. Input material: PBMCs or T cells enriched from blood (not recorded which). These receptors originate from a woman aged 18-29 years who had recovered from COVID-19. Each CDR3 is given with its conserved first and last residue. Fields, in order: V gene, clone size, J gene, D gene, CDR3 DNA, CDR3 protein. A D gene is named only where the DNA matches it firmly. The size field is filled for only some rows; it gives once, few, many or a size class.

TRBV10-1	-	TRBJ1-1	-	TGCGCCAGCAGTCCGACAGTATTGAACACTGAAGCTTTCTTT	CASSPTVLNTEAFF
TRBV7-2	-	TRBJ2-7	-	TGTGCCAGCAGCGCCCGTATCGGCTACGAGCAGTACTTC	CASSARIGYEQYF
TRBV6-5	few	TRBJ2-7	TRBD2	TGTGCCAGCAGCCTTACTAGCGGCGATACCTACGAGCAGTACTTC	CASSLTSGDTYEQYF
TRBV28	-	TRBJ1-1	-	TGTGCCAGCAGTTTGCCCAGGGTCATGAACACTGAAGCTTTCTTT	CASSLPRVMNTEAFF
TRBV5-4	-	TRBJ2-3	TRBD2	TGTGCCAGCAGCTTGGAGACTAGCGGGGGTCTTGATACGCAGTATTTT	CASSLETSGGLDTQYF
TRBV7-9	-	TRBJ2-1	-	TGTGCCAGCAGCTGGGGGGACTTGTACAATGAGCAGTTCTTC	CASSWGDLYNEQFF
TRBV19	-	TRBJ2-7	TRBD2	TGTGCCAGTAGCCCGGTGGGAGGGGTCGAGCAGTACTTC	CASSPVGGVEQYF
TRBV30	-	TRBJ1-1	-	TGTGCCTGGAGTTCGGGGGTGGGTGAAGCTTTCTTT	CAWSSGVGEAFF
TRBV29-1	-	TRBJ2-1	TRBD2	TGCAGCGTTGATGTTGGGACTAGCTTAGGTGAGCAGTTCTTC	CSVDVGTSLGEQFF
TRBV27	few	TRBJ1-5	-	TGTGCCAGCAGCGGGGGGAATGGCAATCAGCCCCAGCATTTT	CASSGGNGNQPQHF
TRBV19	-	TRBJ2-1	-	TGTGCCAGTAGTATAGGATCAGGGAATGAGCAGTTCTTC	CASSIGSGNEQFF
TRBV3-1/TRBV3-2	-	TRBJ1-2	TRBD1	TGTGCCAGCAGCCGCCAACCCGGGACAGACTATTACTCGACCTATGGCTACACCTTC	CASSRQPGTDYYSTYGYTF
TRBV19	-	TRBJ1-6	-	TGTGCCAGTAGTATAACTCCGACCGGGACTTCAGATTCACCCCTCCACTTT	CASSITPTGTSDSPLHF
TRBV28	-	TRBJ2-1	TRBD2	TGTGCCAGCAGTTTATGGGGCGGGAGAGGAAGTGAGCAGTTCTTC	CASSLWGGRGSEQFF
TRBV5-1	-	TRBJ1-2	-	TGCGCCAGCAGCTTGGTGGACAGTAACTATGGCTACACCTTC	CASSLVDSNYGYTF
TRBV19	-	TRBJ1-5	TRBD1	TGTGCCAGTAGTAGACAGGGGACCGATCAGCCCCAGCATTTT	CASSRQGTDQPQHF
TRBV4-3	-	TRBJ2-3	-	TGCGCCAGCAGCCAAGAGATCGGGCAGGGGAGCACAGATACGCAGTATTTT	CASSQEIGQGSTDTQYF
TRBV7-8	few	TRBJ2-7	TRBD2	TGTGCCAGCCGGACCCAACTAGCGACCCCCTACGAGCAGTACTTC	CASRTQLATPYEQYF